This T cell receptor beta chain was retrieved from a study of T cell repertoires in aging, cancer and after chemotherapy. Across the whole study: Clear clonal overlap appeared across healthy donor samples taken over several months to years.

TRB rearrangements spanning V, D and J were amplified using mixed TRB-A/B primers. From the multiplex PCR reads, TCRdb called clonotypes with MiXCR, one entry per CDR3 protein. The sample carries 10,000 to 15,000 distinct CDR3 sequences, approximately 21% recorded once. With regard to this clonotype: The antigen is undetermined. An end of the junction differs from the germline gene, which may be a read error.

Study observations and caveats: Age-matched healthy donors had significantly more diverse, less clonal blood TCR repertoires than untreated cancer patients.

Amplification of TCR beta used genomic DNA extracted from peripheral blood. Germline CDR1 and CDR2: SGHRS and YFSETQ. This CDR3 contains 15 residues. The sequence derives from a human donor in good health. The J gene is TRBJ1-3, the V gene TRBV5-1; no clear D. The material sequenced was blood. The CDR3 sequence: CASTPGGDLGNTIYF. CDR3 in DNA: TGTGCCAGCACCCCGGGCGGGGATCTAGGAAACACCATATATTTT.